Listed below are T cell receptor beta chains from one sample, sequenced in a study of OX40 agonist ivuxolimab in advanced cancers. Repertoires were generated with immunoSEQ multiplex PCR, while TCRdb's copy carries only in-frame clones and drops some. Of about 20,000 clones listed, 84% are singletons. Sample: CD4+ or CD8+ T cells sorted from blood, taken in a trial of the OX40 agonist ivuxolimab. The receptor set was obtained from an adult with an advanced solid tumor such as melanoma, head and neck, liver or kidney cancer. Each CDR3 is given with its conserved first and last residue. The order of the fields is J gene, V gene, clone size, D gene, CDR3 DNA, CDR3 protein. The D gene is left open where the match is weak. Only some rows state a clone size, as once, few, many or a class for expanded clones.

J: TRBJ2-1
V: TRBV6-6
size: once
D: NA
DNA: TGTGCCAGCAGTTTCAACCCGGGTGAGCAGTTCTTC
CDR3: CASSFNPGEQFF

J: TRBJ2-5
V: TRBV6-5
size: NA
D: NA
DNA: TGTGCCAGCAGGGACCTAGAGACCCAGTACTTC
CDR3: CASRDLETQYF

J: TRBJ1-5
V: TRBV19
size: NA
D: NA
DNA: TGTGCCAGTAGTATAAGCAGTGTCCTCTCCTATCAGCCCCAGCATTTT
CDR3: CASSISSVLSYQPQHF

J: TRBJ2-3
V: TRBV28
size: few
D: NA
DNA: TGTGCCAGCAGTCTGCTTCCCCCTGAGGGATTAAGCAGCACAGATACGCAGTATTTT
CDR3: CASSLLPPEGLSSTDTQYF

J: TRBJ2-7
V: TRBV9
size: NA
D: TRBD1
DNA: TGTGCCAGTACAGGGGGCGAGGGCGAGCAGTACTTC
CDR3: CASTGGEGEQYF

J: TRBJ2-3
V: TRBV4-1
size: NA
D: TRBD1
DNA: TGCGCCAGCAGTCTTATCCCGGGACAGGGTCTCTCAAGCACAGATACGCAGTATTTT
CDR3: CASSLIPGQGLSSTDTQYF

J: TRBJ2-5
V: TRBV6-1
size: NA
D: NA
DNA: TGTGCCAGCATGACGTTGCGGAGCCAAGAGACCCAGTACTTC
CDR3: CASMTLRSQETQYF

J: TRBJ2-1
V: TRBV10-1
size: NA
D: NA
DNA: TGCGCCAGCAGTGCAGAAACAGACAATGAGCAGTTCTTC
CDR3: CASSAETDNEQFF

J: TRBJ1-1
V: TRBV6-5
size: NA
D: NA
DNA: TGTGCCAGTGGCTGGGAGATTACTGAAGCTTTCTTT
CDR3: CASGWEITEAFF

J: TRBJ2-2
V: TRBV7-9
size: NA
D: NA
DNA: TGTGCCAGCAGCCCAAGACAGGTTGGCACCGGGGAGCTGTTTTTT
CDR3: CASSPRQVGTGELFF

J: TRBJ1-6
V: TRBV15
size: NA
D: NA
DNA: TGTGCCACCAGCAGAGTTGGAGCCAATTCACCCCTCCACTTT
CDR3: CATSRVGANSPLHF

J: TRBJ1-1
V: TRBV28
size: NA
D: NA
DNA: TGTGCCAGCAGTTTGAGGGACACTGAAGCTTTCTTT
CDR3: CASSLRDTEAFF

J: TRBJ2-7
V: TRBV19
size: NA
D: NA
DNA: TGTGCCAGTACCCTCGGAACAGGGTCCTCCTACGAGCAGTACTTC
CDR3: CASTLGTGSSYEQYF

J: TRBJ1-2
V: TRBV27
size: NA
D: NA
DNA: TGTGCCAGCAGTTCCGCGGGAGAGGTTTATGGCTACACCTTC
CDR3: CASSSAGEVYGYTF

J: TRBJ2-1
V: TRBV27
size: NA
D: NA
DNA: TGTGCCAGCAGTTTAACAAACAATGAGCAGTTCTTC
CDR3: CASSLTNNEQFF

J: TRBJ2-6
V: TRBV7-9
size: NA
D: NA
DNA: TGTGCCAGCAGCTTAACGCAGGCGTCGGGGGCCAACGTCCTGACTTTC
CDR3: CASSLTQASGANVLTF

J: TRBJ1-2
V: TRBV14
size: NA
D: TRBD1
DNA: TGTGCCAGCAGCCTTACAGGGGGCGGCTACACCTTC
CDR3: CASSLTGGGYTF

J: TRBJ1-2
V: TRBV11-2
size: NA
D: NA
DNA: TGTGCCAGCAACCTAGGGGGGGTAGCTAACTATGGCTACACCTTC
CDR3: CASNLGGVANYGYTF

J: TRBJ1-1
V: TRBV19
size: NA
D: NA
DNA: TGTGCCAGTAGTACAGCTTTGAACACTGAAGCTTTCTTT
CDR3: CASSTALNTEAFF

J: TRBJ1-2
V: TRBV10-3
size: few
D: NA
DNA: TGTGCCATCAGGGAGGAGACAGGCCCCCAACCACCCAACTATGGCTACACCTTC
CDR3: CAIREETGPQPPNYGYTF

J: TRBJ1-4
V: TRBV18
size: NA
D: NA
DNA: TGTGCCAGCTCGTCACCAGGAGAAATTAATGAAAAACTGTTTTTT
CDR3: CASSSPGEINEKLFF

J: TRBJ2-7
V: TRBV19
size: NA
D: NA
DNA: TGTGCCAGTAGTATAGCAGCAGAGAGCTCCTACGAGCAGTACTTC
CDR3: CASSIAAESSYEQYF